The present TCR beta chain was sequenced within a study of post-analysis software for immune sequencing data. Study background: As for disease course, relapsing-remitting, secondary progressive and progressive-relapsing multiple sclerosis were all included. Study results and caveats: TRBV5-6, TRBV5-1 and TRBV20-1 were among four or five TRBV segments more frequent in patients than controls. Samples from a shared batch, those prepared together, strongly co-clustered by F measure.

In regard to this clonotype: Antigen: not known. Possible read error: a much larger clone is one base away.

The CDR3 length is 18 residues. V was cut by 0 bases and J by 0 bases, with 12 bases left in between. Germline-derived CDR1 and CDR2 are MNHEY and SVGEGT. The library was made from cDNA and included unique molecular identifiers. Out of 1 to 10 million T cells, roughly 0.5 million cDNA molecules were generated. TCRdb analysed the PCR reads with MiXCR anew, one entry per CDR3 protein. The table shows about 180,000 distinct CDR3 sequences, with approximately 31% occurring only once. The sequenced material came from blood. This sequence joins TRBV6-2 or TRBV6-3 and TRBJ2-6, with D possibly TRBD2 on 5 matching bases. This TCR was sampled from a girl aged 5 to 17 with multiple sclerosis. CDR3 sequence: CASSYSISRGSGANVLTF. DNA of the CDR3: TGTGCCAGCAGTTACTCTATTTCCCGGGGCTCTGGGGCCAACGTCCTGACTTTC.